What follows are 26 T cell receptor beta chains derived from one specimen sequenced in a study of T cells in Graves' hyperthyroidism and ophthalmopathy. RNA transcripts served as the template for amplifying TCR beta CDR3 regions. A set of HTBI primers served as the primers for a first-round RT-PCR of the TCR CDR3. A single record per CDR3 protein comes from TCRdb applying MiXCR to the multiplex PCR reads. Here the sample spans some 690,000 distinct CDR3 sequences, roughly 17% being singletons. Source material: blood. Source of these receptors: a man over 45 with Graves' hyperthyroidism.

This clonotype was detected only a few times. V gene TRBV7-9 combines with J gene TRBJ1-1, with D perhaps matching TRBD1 (5 bases). This CDR3 comprises 16 residues. From germline, CDR1 is SEHNR and CDR2 FQNEAQ (reference sequence). V was trimmed by 5 bases and J by 0 bases, leaving 16 bases between them. The CDR3 coding sequence is TGTGCCAGCAGCCCGCCAGACAGAACCCTGAACACTGAAGCTTTCTTT. The encoded protein is CASSPPDRTLNTEAFF.

This clonotype came up a few times. The chain combines TRBV4-1 with TRBJ1-4; D gene ambiguous. The germline CDR1 and CDR2 sequences are MGHRA and YSYEKL. The CDR3 loop spans 12 amino acids. Trimming cost V 4 bases and J 5 bases, with 5 bases left between them. CDR3 DNA: TGCGCCAGCAGCCGAGAGAATGAAAAACTGTTTTTT. This sequence encodes CASSRENEKLFF.

About this clonotype itself: A single base separates this from a much larger clone, so it may be a read error. This chain links TRBV20-1 with TRBJ2-1; either TRBD1 or TRBD2 may fit D (5 bases each). V gave up 7 bases and J gave up 9 bases, with 25 bases separating them. The CDR3 sequence is 15 residues long. CDR1 DFQATT and CDR2 SNEGSKA come from the germline V gene (reference sequence). CDR3 DNA sequence: TGCAGTGTCCCAAGATTCAGGGAGTTAGGCAGTGAGCAGTTCTTC. It encodes CSVPRFRELGSEQFF.

This chain joins TRBV20-1 and TRBJ2-7; D is ambiguous. The germline gives CDR1 DFQATT, CDR2 SNEGSKA (reference sequence). This CDR3 spans 15 amino acids. Trimming stripped 2 bases from V and 4 bases from J, with 18 bases between. CDR3 sequence: CSARSRLVPSYEQYF. CDR3 coding DNA: TGCAGTGCTAGATCTCGACTCGTACCCTCATACGAGCAGTACTTC.

This clonotype was detected a few times. The gene calls are TRBV29-1 and TRBJ1-1, with D unresolved. CDR3 size: 11 residues. The V gene's germline CDR1 is SQVTM and CDR2 ANQGSEA. Trimming removed 3 bases from V and 2 bases from J, with 4 bases in between. The CDR3 reads CSVEINTEAFF. The CDR3, as DNA: TGCAGCGTTGAGATCAACACTGAAGCTTTCTTT.

This chain joins TRBV3-1 and TRBJ2-2; possibly TRBD1 or TRBD2 for D (6 bases each). In germline, CDR1 is LGHDT, CDR2 YNNKEL (reference sequence). This CDR3 is 17 amino acids long. With 2 bases removed from V and 4 bases from J, the gap between germline ends came to 17 bases. The CDR3 sequence: CASSQLGGRNGTGELFF. CDR3 in DNA: TGTGCCAGCAGCCAATTGGGGGGCAGGAATGGCACCGGGGAGCTGTTTTTT.

This clonotype was observed at least ten times. V gene TRBV2 combines with J gene TRBJ2-5; D ambiguous. The length of the CDR3 is 16 residues. V lost 6 bases and J lost 2, with 19 bases in between. Germline V gene sequence: CDR1 SNHLY, CDR2 FYNNEI. The CDR3 here is CASRLLVGRRQETQYF. For the CDR3, the DNA is TGTGCCAGCAGGTTACTTGTTGGGCGGAGACAAGAGACCCAGTACTTC.

This clonotype was seen a few times. CDR3 loop: CASSQRSNTGELFF. For the CDR3, the DNA is TGTGCCAGCAGCCAGAGATCGAACACCGGGGAGCTGTTTTTT. V gene TRBV7-2 combines with J gene TRBJ2-2; the D is unclear. Germline values: CDR1 SGHTA, CDR2 FQGNSA. The V end lost 5 bases, the J end lost 0 bases, and 7 bases lay between the germline ends. The length of the CDR3 is 14 residues. Together with reference TRBV7-2 and TRBJ2-2, the CDR3 gives the full variable domain: GAGVSQSPSNKVTEKGKDVELRCDPISGHTALYWYRQSLGQGLEFLIYFQGNSAPDKSGLPSDRFSAERTGGSVSTLTIQRTQQEDSAVYLCASSQRSNTGELFFGEGSRLTVL.

This clonotype was detected many times. The genes are TRBV5-8 and TRBJ2-3; D remains unclear. V gave up 0 bases and J gave up 6 bases, with 8 bases separating them. Germline values: CDR1 SGHTS, CDR2 YDEGEE. The CDR3 is 13 residues long. The CDR3 loop reads CASSLVTRDTQYF. CDR3 DNA: TGTGCCAGCAGCTTGGTTACGAGGGATACGCAGTATTTT.

This clonotype was observed at least ten times. The rearrangement uses TRBV12-3 or TRBV12-4 and TRBJ1-1, with unresolved D. This CDR3 has 11 amino acids. The V end was cut by 5 bases, the J end by 4 bases, with 5 bases between. The CDR3 DNA follows: TGTGCCAGCAGTGTGGGCACTGAAGCTTTCTTT. Protein product: CASSVGTEAFF.

This clonotype occurred a few times. The rearrangement joins TRBV6-1 to TRBJ1-2; 9 bases are a match to TRBD1. Germline CDR1 MNHNS, CDR2 SASEGT. The V segment lost 2 bases and the J segment 4 bases; nucleotides outside the gene matches: 8. There are 16 residues in the CDR3. The CDR3 loop reads CASSEPGQGFGYGYTF. For the CDR3, the DNA is TGTGCCAGCAGTGAACCGGGACAGGGATTCGGCTATGGCTACACCTTC.

This clonotype was picked up a small number of times. The rearrangement joins TRBV27 to TRBJ1-2; D gene unclear. Germline CDR1 reads MNHEY; CDR2 reads SMNVEV (reference sequence). This CDR3 contains 13 residues. Deletions cut 6 bases from V and 3 bases from J, with 11 bases between. The CDR3, as DNA: TGTGCCAGCAGCTATGAGGGTGACTATGGCTACACCTTC. Translation: CASSYEGDYGYTF.

In its sample, this clonotype was seen many times. V and J are TRBV11-1 and TRBJ2-2; TRBD2 matches 7 bases. This CDR3 is 20 amino acids long. V shed 2 bases, J shed 3 bases, and the junction held 18 bases outside the gene matches. Germline values: CDR1 SGHAT, CDR2 FQDESV (reference sequence). CDR3 sequence reads: CASSLISPPPGLPYTGELFF. CDR3 in DNA: TGTGCCAGCAGCTTAATATCCCCCCCGCCGGGACTACCATACACCGGGGAGCTGTTTTTT.

This clonotype was detected a few times. This rearrangement joins TRBV29-1 to TRBJ2-3, with 10 nucleotides matching TRBD2. CDR3 length: 15 amino acids. From germline, CDR1 is SQVTM and CDR2 ANQGSEA. Unmatched junction bases numbered 9, after V lost 4 bases and J lost 5 bases. CDR3 DNA: TGCAGCGTTGGATGGGCTAGCGGGAGCGAAGATACGCAGTATTTT. Its translation is CSVGWASGSEDTQYF.

This clonotype was counted at least ten times. V is TRBV6-5 and J is TRBJ2-5; D gene uncertain. Trimming pared 2 bases from V and 5 bases from J, leaving 15 bases between. The germline CDR1 and CDR2 sequences are MNHEY and SVGAGI. The CDR3 has 15 residues. The CDR3 is CASSYGGGTGETQYF. The CDR3 bases are TGTGCCAGCAGTTACGGCGGCGGCACCGGGGAGACCCAGTACTTC.

This chain joins TRBV10-2 and TRBJ2-7, with D unclear. CDR3 length: 12 residues. V was trimmed by 8 bases and J by 3 bases, leaving 11 bases between them. Germline V CDR1 and CDR2: WSHSY, SAAADI. CDR3 nucleotides: TGCGCCAGCGGTCTTCCGTACTACGAGCAGTACTTC. Translated: CASGLPYYEQYF.

This clonotype was observed many times. The V and J genes are TRBV27 and TRBJ2-1, with a tentative D call TRBD1 (5 bases). This CDR3 has 13 amino acids. V dropped 6 bases and J dropped 7 bases, with 13 bases sitting between them. Germline V gives CDR1 MNHEY, CDR2 SMNVEV (reference sequence). Here the CDR3 reads CASRGPTANEQFF. In DNA form, the CDR3 reads TGTGCCAGCAGAGGACCGACAGCGAATGAGCAGTTCTTC.

This clonotype was counted at least ten times. J is TRBJ2-5 and V is TRBV20-1; TRBD1 matches 7 bases. CDR3 length: 14 residues. Per the germline V gene, CDR1 is DFQATT and CDR2 is SNEGSKA (reference sequence). V gave up 6 bases and J gave up 4 bases; unmatched junction bases: 11. The CDR3 DNA follows: TGCAGTGCGGATGATGACAGGGTAATAGAGACCCAGTACTTC. It translates to CSADDDRVIETQYF.

The rearrangement joins TRBV20-1 to TRBJ2-1; tentatively, D is TRBD1 (6 bases). CDR3 length equals 14 residues. Germline loops: CDR1 DFQATT, CDR2 SNEGSKA (reference sequence). V was trimmed by 5 bases and J by 3 bases, leaving 14 bases between them. CDR3 bases: TGCAGTGCTCGGGGTTACAGGGACTACAATGAGCAGTTCTTC. Protein product: CSARGYRDYNEQFF.

This clonotype has only a few counts. V is TRBV30 and J is TRBJ2-1; 12 bases match TRBD2. Looked up from germline, CDR1 is GTSNPN and CDR2 is SVGIG (reference sequence). V lost 3 bases to trimming and J lost 8 bases; unmatched junction nucleotides: 11. This CDR3 has 16 residues. The DNA of the CDR3 is TGTGCCTGGAGGCCCCAGCGGACTAGCGGGAAGGATGAGCAGTTCTTC. Its protein is CAWRPQRTSGKDEQFF.

The genes are TRBV27 and TRBJ2-2; 10 bases line up with TRBD2. The germline CDR1 and CDR2 sequences are MNHEY and SMNVEV (reference sequence). There are 17 residues in the CDR3. J lost 5 bases, V lost 3 bases, and 9 bases had no gene match. CDR3 sequence (DNA): TGTGCCAGCAGTTTTCGACTAGCGGGTTTTGGGACCGGGGAGCTGTTTTTT. Residues: CASSFRLAGFGTGELFF.

Ten or more counts support this clonotype. The chain combines TRBV12-3 or TRBV12-4 with TRBJ1-4; perhaps TRBD1 as D (5 bases). Trimming took 2 bases from V and 1 from J, leaving 11 bases between them. This CDR3 is built from 16 residues. The CDR3 region is CASSLFGGGTNEKLFF. The CDR3 DNA sequence: TGTGCCAGCAGTTTATTTGGGGGGGGAACTAATGAAAAACTGTTTTTT.

In its sample, this clonotype was seen many times. The V gene is TRBV10-3, the J gene TRBJ2-7; 10 bases agree with TRBD2. The CDR3 is 15 residues long. Germline lookup yields CDR1 ENHRY and CDR2 SYGVKD. J was trimmed by 3 bases and V by 11 bases; bases with no gene match: 13. CDR3 sequence (DNA): TGTGCCTCCATGAGCCCCACTAGCGGGAACTACGAGCAGTACTTC. Its translation: CASMSPTSGNYEQYF.

The chain recombines TRBV29-1 with TRBJ2-1; no clear D gene. V lost 2 bases to trimming and J lost 7 bases, with 6 bases between them. CDR3 size: 11 residues. Germline lookup yields CDR1 SQVTM and CDR2 ANQGSEA. CDR3 nucleotide sequence: TGCAGCGTTGAACAACTGAATGAGCAGTTCTTC. This sequence encodes CSVEQLNEQFF.

This clonotype showed up just a few times. The rearrangement joins TRBV7-9 to TRBJ2-2, with D tentatively TRBD2 (5 bases). Deletions cut 2 bases from V and 3 bases from J, with 13 bases between. Germline V gene sequence: CDR1 SEHNR, CDR2 FQNEAQ (reference sequence). This CDR3 comprises 16 residues. The CDR3 loop reads CASSLYGLAHTGELFF. The CDR3 DNA follows: TGTGCCAGCAGCTTATACGGACTGGCCCACACCGGGGAGCTGTTTTTT.

The chain has TRBV11-3 and TRBJ2-7, with TRBD2 matching 12 bases. CDR1 and CDR2 (germline): SGHNT, YENEEA. J was trimmed by 4 bases and V by 0 bases; bases with no gene match: 7. There are 17 residues in the CDR3. The CDR3 reads CASSLEGLAGGLYEQYF. The CDR3 bases are TGTGCCAGCAGCTTAGAAGGGCTAGCGGGAGGGCTGTACGAGCAGTACTTC.